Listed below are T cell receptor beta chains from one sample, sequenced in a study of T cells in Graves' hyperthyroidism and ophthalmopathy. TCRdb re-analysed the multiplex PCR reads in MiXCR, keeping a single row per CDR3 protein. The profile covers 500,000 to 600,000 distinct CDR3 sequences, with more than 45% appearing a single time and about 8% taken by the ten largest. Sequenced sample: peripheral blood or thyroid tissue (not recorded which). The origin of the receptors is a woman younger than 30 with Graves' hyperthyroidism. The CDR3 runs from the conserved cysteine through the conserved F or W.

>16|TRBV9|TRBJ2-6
CASSPRRESGANVLTF
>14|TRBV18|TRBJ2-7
CASSLARDTYEQYF
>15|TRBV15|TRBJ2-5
CATSRARTVGGTQYF
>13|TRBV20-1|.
CSARELSTDTQYF
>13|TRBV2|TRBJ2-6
CASSGLAANVLTF
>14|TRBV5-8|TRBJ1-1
CASSLGQGAPEAFF
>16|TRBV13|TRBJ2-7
CASSFPGTGKRAEQYF
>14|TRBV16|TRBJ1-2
CASSLMTGVDGYTF
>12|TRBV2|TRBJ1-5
CASSEEGNNEHF
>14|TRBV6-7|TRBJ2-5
CASSLQGNVETQYF
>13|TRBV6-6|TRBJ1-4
CASRNGDQGELFF
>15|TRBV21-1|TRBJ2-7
CASSNGGQGRYEQYF
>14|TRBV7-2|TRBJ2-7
CASSLGSGRVEQYF
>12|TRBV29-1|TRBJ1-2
CSVDGVAYGYTF
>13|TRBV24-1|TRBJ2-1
CATSELRGPEQFF
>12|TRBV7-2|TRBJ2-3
CASGTSTDTQYF
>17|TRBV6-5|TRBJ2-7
CASSPGLAGGSSYEQYF
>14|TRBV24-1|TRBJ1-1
CATRGQGPNTEAFF
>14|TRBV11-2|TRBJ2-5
CASSSRLAGETQYF
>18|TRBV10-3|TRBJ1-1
CAITGERLLEQGSSEAFF
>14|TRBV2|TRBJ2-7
CASSDQTGRAEQYF
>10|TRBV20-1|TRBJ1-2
CSARGAGYTF
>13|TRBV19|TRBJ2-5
CATGLAGEETQYF
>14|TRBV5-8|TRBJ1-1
CASSLDRGDTEAFF
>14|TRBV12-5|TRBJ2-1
CASGGQFSYNEQFF
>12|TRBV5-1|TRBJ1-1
CASSTHNTEAFF
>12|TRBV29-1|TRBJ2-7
CSVRTGRDEQYF
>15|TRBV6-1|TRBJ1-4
CASSDGPATNEKLFF
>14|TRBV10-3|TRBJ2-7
CAISEVAPGRDQYF
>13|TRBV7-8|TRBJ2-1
CASSLTRYNEQFF
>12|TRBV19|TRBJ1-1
CASRISGSEAFF
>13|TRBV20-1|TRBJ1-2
CSARGPTGDGYTF
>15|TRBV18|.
CASSSAGASNQPQYF
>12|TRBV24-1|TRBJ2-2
CATVTDTGELFF
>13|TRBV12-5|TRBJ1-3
CASGDISGNTIYF
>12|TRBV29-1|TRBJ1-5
CSGVQGALALHF
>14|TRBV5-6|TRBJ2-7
CASSLPGGGYEQYF
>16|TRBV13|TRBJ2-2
CASSLGLAGDTGELFF
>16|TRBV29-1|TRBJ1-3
CSAVGGSYEYGYTIYF
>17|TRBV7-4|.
CASSLAAGRVLNNEQFF
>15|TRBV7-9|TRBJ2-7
CASSSRVAGTGEQYF
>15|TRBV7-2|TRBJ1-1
CASSLGISMNTEAFF
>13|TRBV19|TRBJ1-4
CASSIDWGEKLFF
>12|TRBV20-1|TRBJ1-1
CSAGGMATEAFF
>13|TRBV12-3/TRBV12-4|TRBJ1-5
CASRRTSGSYEHF
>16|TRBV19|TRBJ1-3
CASSPRGIGSGNTIYF
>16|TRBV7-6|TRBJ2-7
CASSQVLPTRRREQYF
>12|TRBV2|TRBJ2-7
CASRGQTYEQYF
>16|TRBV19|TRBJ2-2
CATGQGNPVGTGELFF
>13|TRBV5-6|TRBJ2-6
CASAAYGANVLTF